Described below is a single T cell receptor beta chain sequence and its context. Its matching antigen is unknown. This sample is drawn from a study of vaccination effects on CD4 cells after COVID-19. Overall study: At 16 days and at one week before vaccination, samples were given by two convalescent patients. Study results and limitations: Infection-derived and vaccine-derived clones contracted markedly late after vaccination.

Antigen-specific CD4+ T cells expanded by the ViraFEST assay with viral peptide pools were then sequenced. Isolating CD4+ T cells followed approximately nine days of culture. The infection with SARS-CoV-2 (confirmed by PCR) occurred in this person between March and December 2020. Wells each received 2.2 million or so PBMC, cultured with about 10 IU/ml IL-2 and roughly 9.8 ug/ml peptides. Method: immunoSEQ multiplex PCR; TCRdb's copy keeps in-frame clones and lacks some. This sample has about 22,000 clones, with approximately 72% found just once. Sequencing used CD4+ T cells from PBMCs cultured with a peptide pool, obtained before COVID-19 vaccination. The clonotype originates from a human donor who had a prior SARS-CoV-2 infection.

The CDR3 region is CSASRADFNTEAFF. In DNA form, the CDR3 reads TGCAGTGCTAGTCGGGCAGACTTCAACACTGAAGCTTTCTTT. The chain carries TRBV20-1 and TRBJ1-1; D uncertain. This CDR3 has 14 residues. With 3 bases removed from V and 2 bases from J, the gap between germline ends came to 13 bases. CDR1 is DFQATT, CDR2 SNEGSKA, per germline (reference sequence).